The 18 T cell receptor beta chains given below trace back to one sample, sequenced in a study of CD8+ T cells in alopecia areata. Sorting relied on CD4, CD8alpha, NKG2D, NKG2ACE and other markers applied to pooled cutaneous lymph node cells. Once RNA had been extracted, it was reverse transcribed into cDNA to act as the sequencing template. TCRdb's copy holds only in-frame clones and misses some; the assay was immunoSEQ multiplex PCR. The profile covers some 1,700 clones, none occurring a single time. What was sequenced was CD8+ T cells sorted from a lymph node. These receptor sequences come from a C3H/HeJ mouse with alopecia areata. MHC haplotype: H2-k.

Only a few counts were recorded for this clone. The gene symbols are mouse symbols. The CDR3 goes on 4 residues after the read ends, and that part is filled in from the germline J gene. The gene calls are TRBV16 and TRBJ1-1; weak D call: TRBD1 (5 bases). CDR1 and CDR2 (germline): SGHSA, FRNQAP. V shed 1 base and J shed 3 bases, with 12 bases lying between them. This CDR3 has 15 amino acids. The covered CDR3 bases are TGTGCAAGCAGCTTAGGTGAGGGGAGGGACACA. It is translated as CASSLGEGRDT. The entire CDR3 is CASSLGEGRDTEVFF.

This clone has a count of ten or more. Here the gene names and germline are mouse. The read falls 4 residues short of the CDR3 end, and the missing part is taken from the germline J gene. The chain has TRBV13-3 and TRBJ2-1; TRBD2 matches 9 bases. This CDR3 spans 15 amino acids. Germline CDR1 is NNHDY and CDR2 is SYVADS. Losses at the gene ends were 5 bases for V and 0 bases for J; bases not matched to a gene: 3. The sequenced CDR3 bases are TGTGCCAGCAGCCGGACTGGGGTTAACTATGCT. Amino acids: CASSRTGVNYA. The full-length CDR3 reads as CASSRTGVNYAEQFF.

This clone was picked up a small number of times. The gene names given are mouse names. The read halts 4 residues ahead of the CDR3 end, with the missing end drawn from the germline J gene. This rearrangement joins TRBV13-2 to TRBJ2-2; TRBD1 is a possible D gene (5 bases). The germline gives CDR1 NNHNN, CDR2 SYGAGS (reference sequence). CDR3 size: 14 residues. Trimming pared 2 bases from V and 0 bases from J, leaving 5 bases between. CDR3 DNA (partial): TGTGCCAGCGGTGAGACAGCAAACACCGGG. Protein product: CASGETANTG. In full, the CDR3 is CASGETANTGQLYF.

This clone has at least ten counts. The listed genes are named as in mouse. The read is 4 residues too short to cover the CDR3 end, so that end is filled in from the germline J gene. The V call is TRBV13-1, the J call TRBJ2-1, with 7 bases fitting TRBD1. The trim removed 3 bases at V and 2 bases at J, leaving 2 bases unmatched. Per germline, CDR1 NSHNY and CDR2 SYGAGN. This CDR3 is 14 amino acids long. The CDR3 region is CASSGTGDYAEQFF. CDR3 DNA, as far as it was read: TGTGCCAGCAGTGGAACAGGGGACTATGCT.

This clone was counted between two and nine times. Gene names denote mouse genes. The read ends 4 residues before the CDR3 terminus; that terminus is restored from the germline J gene. The J gene is TRBJ2-3, the V gene TRBV5; 7 positions agree with TRBD2. The CDR3 length is 15 residues. Germline V lookup: CDR1 LGHNA, CDR2 YNLKQL (reference sequence). The J segment lost 0 bases and the V segment lost 1 base, leaving 1 base of the junction unmatched. Partial CDR3 DNA: TGTGCCAGCAGCCAAGGGGGGGGTAGTGCAGAA. This codes for CASSQGGGSAE. The whole CDR3 protein reads CASSQGGGSAETLYF.

Turning to this clone: Gene names and germline refer to mouse. The CDR3 extends 4 residues past the end of the read, so its final part is completed from the germline J gene. This chain connects TRBV1 to TRBJ1-2; D is ambiguous. Germline-derived CDR1 and CDR2 are NSQYPW and LRSPGD (reference sequence). The CDR3 extends over 14 amino acids. Trimming removed 3 bases at V and 2 bases at J, with 10 bases between. This CDR3 is CTCSARKGNSDYTF. CDR3 DNA, as far as it was read: TGCACCTGCAGTGCCCGAAAGGGTAACTCC.

This clone was observed at least ten times. Germline and genes here are mouse. Read data end 4 residues before the CDR3 end; the end is taken from the germline J gene. The rearrangement joins TRBV19 to TRBJ1-2; 8 bases align to TRBD1. The CDR3 contains 14 residues. Looked up from germline, CDR1 is FNHDT and CDR2 is SITEND (reference sequence). J lost 0 bases, V lost 4 bases, and 2 bases had no gene match. CDR3 residues: CASSSDRANSDYTF. CDR3 DNA, as far as it was read: TGTGCCAGCAGTTCGGACAGGGCAAACTCC.

There are many counts of this clone. Mouse gene names and germline throughout. The sequence runs out 4 residues before the end of the CDR3; the remainder is reconstructed from the germline J gene. This chain joins TRBV13-2 and TRBJ2-5; no clear D gene. Looked up from germline, CDR1 is NNHNN and CDR2 is SYGAGS (reference sequence). This CDR3 is 14 amino acids long. The V gene lost 0 bases and the J gene lost 0 bases, with 5 bases spanning the gap. CDR3 bases read: TGTGCCAGCGGTGATGACAATAACCAAGAC. Protein sequence: CASGDDNNQD. In full, the CDR3 reads CASGDDNNQDTQYF.

This clone turned up a few times. Gene names are the mouse ones. From the germline J gene comes the end of the CDR3, since the read stops 4 residues before it. This chain connects TRBV5 to TRBJ2-7; TRBD2 aligns across 8 bases. V shed 0 bases and J 2 bases; nucleotides not matched to a gene: 6. The CDR3 consists of 16 residues. Germline V gene data show CDR1 as LGHNA and CDR2 as YNLKQL (reference sequence). The DNA read from the CDR3 is TGTGCCAGCAGCCAAGATTTGATTGGGGGGGCCTAT. It translates to CASSQDLIGGAY. The CDR3 in its entirety is CASSQDLIGGAYEQYF.

This clone was counted only a few times. Genes here carry mouse names. CDR3 DNA, as far as it was read: TGTGCCAGCGGTGATGGCCGGGGGGGGCCAGAA. Protein sequence: CASGDGRGGPE. The whole CDR3 sequence reads CASGDGRGGPETLYF. The chain links TRBV13-2 to TRBJ2-3; 8 nucleotides match TRBD2. The read terminates 4 residues ahead of where the CDR3 ends, so the germline J gene completes it. There are 15 residues in the CDR3. V shed 0 bases, J shed 4 bases, and the junction held 4 bases outside the gene matches. Germline V CDR1 and CDR2: NNHNN, SYGAGS (reference sequence).

This clone was detected ten times or more. All gene names here are mouse names. The sequenced fragment ends 4 residues before the CDR3 boundary, so the rest is inferred from the germline J gene. The chain links TRBV31 to TRBJ2-3; 12 bases agree with TRBD2. The germline V gene encodes CDR1 GKSSPN and CDR2 SITVG. This CDR3 has 16 amino acids. V lost 3 bases, J lost 2 bases, and 6 bases stayed unmatched. The sequenced part of the CDR3 DNA is TGTGCCTGGAGCCACTGGGACTGGGGGGCTGCAGAA. Its protein is CAWSHWDWGAAE. The CDR3, in full, reads CAWSHWDWGAAETLYF. The complete variable domain, with remaining parts taken from reference TRBV31 and TRBJ2-3, reads AQTIHQWPVAEIKAVGSPLSLGCTIKGKSSPNLYWYWQATGGTLQQLFYSITVGQVESVVQLNLSASRPKDDQFILSTEKLLLSHSGFYLCAWSHWDWGAAETLYFGSGTRLTVL.

This clone has a count of ten or more. Gene and germline names: mouse. The read ends 4 residues before the CDR3 terminus; that terminus is restored from the germline J gene. The chain joins TRBV13-3 to TRBJ2-5; TRBD2 agrees at 7 bases. From germline, CDR1 is NNHDY and CDR2 SYVADS. The CDR3 has 13 amino acids. J gave up 1 base and V 4 bases, and 0 bases lay outside the gene matches. CDR3 DNA (partial): TGTGCCAGCAGTTGGGGGGACCAAGAC. Translating it yields CASSWGDQD. In full, the CDR3 is CASSWGDQDTQYF.

This clone was detected many times. The gene symbols are mouse symbols. The read stops 4 residues short of the end of the CDR3; the missing end is completed from the germline J gene. The chain recombines TRBV13-3 with TRBJ2-7; TRBD2 matches 7 bases. Germline values: CDR1 NNHDY, CDR2 SYVADS. With V trimmed by 6 bases and J by 3 bases, 6 bases remained unmatched. The CDR3 is made up of 13 amino acids. The CDR3 spells CASILGLRYEQYF. The covered CDR3 bases are TGTGCCAGCATTTTGGGACTGCGCTAT.

By share, this clone counts as medium-sized (0.01 to 0.1%). Mouse names are used for the genes. With the read ending 4 residues before the CDR3 end, the germline J gene is used to fill in that end. The rearrangement joins TRBV1 to TRBJ2-2; the D gene is possibly TRBD2 (6 bases). V was cut by 0 bases and J by 1 base, with 9 bases left in between. CDR1 NSQYPW and CDR2 LRSPGD come from the germline V gene (reference sequence). This CDR3 contains 16 residues. The sequenced part of the CDR3 DNA is TGCACCTGCAGTGCAGATCCCTGGGGAAACACCGGG. It codes for CTCSADPWGNTG. The whole CDR3 protein reads CTCSADPWGNTGQLYF.

A remark on this clone: The gene symbols are mouse symbols. With the read ending 4 residues before the CDR3 end, the germline J gene is used to fill in that end. The chain couples TRBV5 to TRBJ2-7, with 11 bases aligning to TRBD2. The CDR3 consists of 14 residues. The junction had 1 base not matched to a gene; V was cut back by 4 bases and J by 2 bases. Germline lookup yields CDR1 LGHNA and CDR2 YNLKQL (reference sequence). The CDR3 bases that were read are TGTGCCAGCAGCCCGACTGGGGGGGCCTAT. It codes for CASSPTGGAY. The whole CDR3 protein reads CASSPTGGAYEQYF.

About this clone itself: Gene names and germline refer to mouse. The read terminates 4 residues before the CDR3 end, so the remaining end is supplied by the germline J gene. Other DNA sequences in the sample encode the same CDR3. The V gene is TRBV5, the J gene TRBJ2-1, with D perhaps TRBD1 (6 bases). Germline CDR1 reads LGHNA; CDR2 reads YNLKQL (reference sequence). The CDR3 runs to 15 residues. The V and J ends lost 0 bases and 1 base respectively, with 7 bases between them. The CDR3 sequence: CASSQDRGNYAEQFF. The DNA read from the CDR3 is TGTGCCAGCAGCCAAGACAGGGGAAACTATGCT.

This clone was seen many times. The gene names here belong to mouse. The read terminates 4 residues ahead of where the CDR3 ends, so the germline J gene completes it. The rearrangement links TRBV13-2 to TRBJ2-7; weak D call: TRBD1 (6 bases). The CDR3 is made up of 14 amino acids. With 2 bases removed from V and 0 bases from J, the gap between germline ends came to 9 bases. Germline V lookup: CDR1 NNHNN, CDR2 SYGAGS (reference sequence). CDR3 residues: CASGEKGVSYEQYF. The CDR3 DNA, read in part, is TGTGCCAGCGGTGAGAAGGGGGTCTCCTAT.

This clone was picked up a small number of times. Gene names follow the mouse nomenclature. The CDR3 end lies 3 residues beyond the end of the read and is filled in from the germline J gene. The chain is built from TRBV13-2 and TRBJ1-6; 9 bases are a match to TRBD1. TRBJ1-6 is placed among ORFs of uncertain function. Germline V gene data show CDR1 as NNHNN and CDR2 as SYGAGS (reference sequence). The trim removed 5 bases at V and 4 bases at J, leaving 7 bases unmatched. The CDR3 has 16 residues. The CDR3 sequence is CASGEDRGPYNSPLYF. The part of the CDR3 DNA that was read is TGTGCCAGCGGCGAGGACAGGGGCCCGTATAATTCGCCC.